This T cell receptor beta chain emerged from a study of shared clonotypes between healthy human individuals. The overall study: The donor pool was made up of a couple of women and three men aged 18 to 49.

Sequencing used immunoSEQ multiplex PCR; TCRdb keeps in-frame clones, though not all of them. The profile covers about 120,000 clones, with around 65% appearing a single time and roughly 23% taken by the ten largest. This clone came up a few times. The sample was memory CD8+ T cells sorted from blood. Specified subset: CD45RO+ cells pooled with CCR7-negative TemRA cells. The clonotype originates from a woman in her twenties or thirties in good health.

The CDR3 sequence is CASSQDLGVGSYEQYF. The CDR3 nucleotides are TGTGCCAGCAGCCAAGATTTGGGGGTTGGTTCCTACGAGCAGTACTTC. The chain couples TRBV4-2 to TRBJ2-7; D is possibly TRBD1 or TRBD2 (5 bases each). CDR1 is LGHNA and CDR2 is YNFKEQ in the germline V gene. V shed 0 bases and J shed 1 base, with 13 bases lying between them. The CDR3 extends over 16 amino acids.